This T cell receptor beta chain is drawn from a study of cytomegalovirus exposure and HLA in healthy donors. The primer mix had 60 Vbeta and 13 Jbeta primers. Clones were read by immunoSEQ multiplex PCR, and TCRdb kept only the in-frame ones, dropping some. The sample has 110,000 to 150,000 clones, and its top ten clones hold roughly 2.5%. Trimming removed 2 bases from V and 10 bases from J, with 21 bases in between. The CDR3 has 16 amino acids. The V gene's germline CDR1 is SGHTA and CDR2 FQGNSA. This receptor was taken from a man aged 40-49 years in good health and CMV-seronegative. The sequenced material came from PBMCs. The V and J genes are TRBV7-2 and TRBJ2-1, with D possibly being TRBD2 (7 bases). The CDR3 loop is CASSLNFGGPIQEQFF. CDR3 nucleotide sequence: TGTGCCAGCAGCTTAAACTTCGGGGGGCCCATACAAGAGCAGTTCTTC.